The present entry profiles one TCR beta chain with its context. Alongside CTLA-4 blockade with ipilimumab, patients with chemo-refractory metastatic non-small-cell lung cancer received focal radiation. The CDR3 length is 13 residues. The V segment lost 0 bases and the J segment 12 bases; nucleotides outside the gene matches: 5. The germline V gene has CDR1 SGHNT and CDR2 YENEEA. This entry comes from a study of radiotherapy plus CTLA-4 blockade in lung cancer. Sequencing was performed with immunoSEQ multiplex PCR; in TCRdb, only in-frame clones are kept and a portion is missing. The top ten hold just over 0.85% of the sample, which has some 78,000 clones, around 87% seen once.

Sequencing used peripheral blood, obtained from a patient treated with radiotherapy plus ipilimumab. The J gene is TRBJ1-1, the V gene TRBV11-3; 9 bases agree with TRBD1. The TCR was taken from a human donor with non-small cell lung cancer who had stable disease on radiotherapy plus ipilimumab. The CDR3 is CASSLETGGLTFF. The CDR3 bases are TGTGCCAGCAGCTTAGAGACAGGGGGTCTAACTTTCTTT.